This T cell receptor beta chain was identified during a study of T-cell memory formation after mild COVID-19. CDR3 length: 11 amino acids. The germline CDR1 and CDR2 sequences are LNHDA and SQIVND (reference sequence). The germline V and J ends were trimmed by 3 bases and 5 bases, with 4 bases remaining between them. Whole-study results and caveats: Chiefly within CM and EM were the contracting CD4+ clones; CD8+ ones were within EMRA.

TCR alpha and TCR beta cDNA libraries carrying sample barcodes and UMIs were produced by 5'RACE using constant-segment primers. MiXCR, applied by TCRdb to the 5' RACE reads, yields one record per CDR3 protein. Of under 200,000 distinct CDR3 sequences listed, around 30% are singletons. A word on this clonotype: As yet, its antigen is unknown.

The J gene is TRBJ2-5, the V gene TRBV19; D gene unclear. Material for sequencing was PBMCs or a T cell subset sorted from them (not recorded which). This clonotype was obtained from an adult woman who had mild COVID-19 (a few samples of this study predate the infection). Cell type and time point are not known. DNA for the CDR3: TGTGCCAGTAGTATTGAGGAGACCCAGTACTTC. Translating gives CASSIEETQYF. Combining the CDR3 with reference TRBV19 and TRBJ2-5 gives the whole variable domain DGGITQSPKYLFRKEGQNVTLSCEQNLNHDAMYWYRQDPGQGLRLIYYSQIVNDFQKGDIAEGYSVSREKKESFPLTVTSAQKNPTAFYLCASSIEETQYFGPGTRLLVL.